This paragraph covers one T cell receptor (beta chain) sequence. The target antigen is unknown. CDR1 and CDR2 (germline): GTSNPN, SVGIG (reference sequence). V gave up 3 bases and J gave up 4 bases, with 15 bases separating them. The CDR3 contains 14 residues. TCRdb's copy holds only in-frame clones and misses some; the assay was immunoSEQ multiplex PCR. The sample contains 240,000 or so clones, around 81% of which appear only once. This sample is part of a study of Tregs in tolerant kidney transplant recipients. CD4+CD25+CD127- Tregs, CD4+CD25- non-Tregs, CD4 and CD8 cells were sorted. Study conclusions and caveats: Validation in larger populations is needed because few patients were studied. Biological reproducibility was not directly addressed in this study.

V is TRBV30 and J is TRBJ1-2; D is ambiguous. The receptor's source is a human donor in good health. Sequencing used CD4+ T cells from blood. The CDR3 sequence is CAWSVSIGFYGYTF. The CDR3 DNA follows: TGTGCCTGGAGCGTCTCAATCGGATTCTATGGCTACACCTTC.